This T cell receptor beta chain is drawn from a study of T cell repertoires in cytomegalovirus infection. Study-wide context: Evidence of both CMV infection and a matching HLA type came from public TCR beta signatures.

Notes on the study in general: Dominating the ex vivo response were HLA-C-restricted CMV-specific TCR beta clonotypes. Summed public TCR beta family frequency identified CMV carriers bearing the relevant HLA.

V was trimmed by 2 bases and J by 6 bases, leaving 13 bases between them. The length of the CDR3 is 14 residues. Germline lookup yields CDR1 SGHTA and CDR2 FQGTGA. This clonotype was seen once. Antigen unknown. TCRdb recomputed calls from the reads with MiXCR, one row per CDR3 protein. This table holds fewer than 350,000 distinct CDR3 sequences, about 29% found once. The V call is TRBV7-3, the J call TRBJ1-2, with D possibly being TRBD1 (6 bases). This TCR came from a human donor in good health (CMV status not recorded). Some clones in this sample may be carry-over from other donors' samples. The sample in question was cultured PBMCs, obtained from culture after CMV antigen stimulation. DNA of the CDR3: TGTGCCAGCAGCTTATTGGCCTCAGGGGATGGCTACACCTTC. Translating gives CASSLLASGDGYTF. The complete variable domain, with remaining parts taken from reference TRBV7-3 and TRBJ1-2, reads GAGVSQTPSNKVTEKGKYVELRCDPISGHTALYWYRQSLGQGPEFLIYFQGTGAADDSGLPNDRFFAVRPEGSVSTLKIQRTERGDSAVYLCASSLLASGDGYTFGSGTRLTVV.